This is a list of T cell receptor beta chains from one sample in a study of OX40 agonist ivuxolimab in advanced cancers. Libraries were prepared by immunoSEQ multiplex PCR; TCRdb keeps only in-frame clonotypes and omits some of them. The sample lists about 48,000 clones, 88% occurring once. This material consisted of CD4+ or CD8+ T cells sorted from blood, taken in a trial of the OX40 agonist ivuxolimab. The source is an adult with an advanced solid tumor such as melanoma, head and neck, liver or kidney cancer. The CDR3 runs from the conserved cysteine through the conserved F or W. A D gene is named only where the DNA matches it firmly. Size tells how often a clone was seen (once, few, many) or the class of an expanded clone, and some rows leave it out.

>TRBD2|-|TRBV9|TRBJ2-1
CASSPTGGVAFLNEQFF
TGTGCCAGCAGCCCGACGGGGGGGGTAGCGTTTCTCAATGAGCAGTTCTTC
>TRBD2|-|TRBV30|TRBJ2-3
CAWTRGRAHTQYF
TGTGCCTGGACCCGCGGGAGGGCGCATACGCAGTATTTT
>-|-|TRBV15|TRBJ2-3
CATSRDRTDTQYF
TGTGCCACCAGCCGAGATCGCACAGATACGCAGTATTTT
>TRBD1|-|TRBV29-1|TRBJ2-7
CSVARMAFGTGGDEQYF
TGCAGCGTTGCCCGAATGGCCTTCGGGACAGGGGGGGACGAGCAGTACTTC
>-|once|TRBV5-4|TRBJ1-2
CASTLVKGQTLTNYGYTF
TGTGCCAGCACCCTGGTGAAGGGACAAACACTAACTAACTATGGCTACACCTTC
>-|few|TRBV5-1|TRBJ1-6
CASSTWTDNSPLHF
TGCGCCAGCAGCACCTGGACAGATAATTCACCCCTCCACTTT
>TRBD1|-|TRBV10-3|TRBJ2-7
CAITGRGYENSYEQYF
TGTGCCATCACCGGCAGGGGGTACGAAAACTCCTACGAGCAGTACTTC
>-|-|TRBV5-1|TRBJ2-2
CASSLDFTGELFF
TGCGCCAGCAGCTTGGATTTTACCGGGGAGCTGTTTTTT
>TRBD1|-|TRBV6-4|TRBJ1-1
CASSRDRGNTEAFF
TGTGCCAGCAGCCGGGACAGGGGGAACACTGAAGCTTTCTTT
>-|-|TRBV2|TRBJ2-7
CASSEVGGLPTPYEQYF
TGTGCCAGCAGTGAAGTGGGGGGGCTGCCGACCCCCTACGAGCAGTACTTC
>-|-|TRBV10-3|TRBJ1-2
CAISGSPQGMYYGYTF
TGTGCCATCAGTGGCTCACCCCAGGGGATGTACTATGGCTACACCTTC
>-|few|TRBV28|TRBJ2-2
CASSQNTGELFF
TGTGCCAGCAGCCAGAACACCGGGGAGCTGTTTTTT
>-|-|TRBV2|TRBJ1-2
CASRFNREDGYTF
TGTGCCAGCAGATTTAACAGGGAAGACGGCTACACCTTC
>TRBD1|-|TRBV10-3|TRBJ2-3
CAISDLVGGAKTDTQYF
TGTGCCATCAGTGACCTCGTAGGGGGCGCGAAAACAGATACGCAGTATTTT
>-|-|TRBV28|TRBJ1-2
CASSLRYGWGYTF
TGTGCCAGCAGTTTAAGATACGGCTGGGGCTACACCTTC
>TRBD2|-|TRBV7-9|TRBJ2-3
CSGIVIVGDTQYF
TGTAGCGGGATTGTCATTGTGGGAGATACGCAGTATTTT
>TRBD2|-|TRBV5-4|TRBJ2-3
CASSLAGSGVSTDTQYF
TGTGCCAGCAGCTTGGCTGGTAGCGGGGTCAGCACAGATACGCAGTATTTT
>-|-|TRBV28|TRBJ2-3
CASNLGGPDTQYF
TGTGCCAGCAATTTGGGCGGGCCAGATACGCAGTATTTT
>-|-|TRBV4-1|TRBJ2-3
CASSYTNTDTQYF
TGCGCCAGCAGTTACACGAACACAGATACGCAGTATTTT
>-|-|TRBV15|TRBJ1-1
CATSTSQEGAEAFF
TGTGCCACCAGCACTTCACAGGAGGGCGCTGAAGCTTTCTTT
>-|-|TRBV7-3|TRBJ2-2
CASSPQAVTGELFF
TGTGCCAGCAGCCCCCAGGCGGTCACCGGGGAGCTGTTTTTT
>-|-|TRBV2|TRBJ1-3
CASSEAGVSGNTIYF
TGTGCCAGCAGTGAAGCCGGGGTCTCTGGAAACACCATATATTTT
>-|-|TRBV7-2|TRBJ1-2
CASSLVGGDFGYGYTF
TGTGCCAGCAGCTTAGTAGGGGGGGACTTTGGCTATGGCTACACCTTC
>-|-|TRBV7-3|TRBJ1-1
CASSLGGDTEAFF
TGTGCCAGCAGCTTAGGAGGAGACACTGAAGCTTTCTTT
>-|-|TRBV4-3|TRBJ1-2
CASSQDRLGGNYGYTF
TGCGCCAGCAGCCAAGATCGGCTCGGCGGAAACTATGGCTACACCTTC
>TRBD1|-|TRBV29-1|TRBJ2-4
CSVETINALTGRNIQYF
TGCAGCGTTGAAACCATCAACGCCTTGACAGGGAGAAACATTCAGTACTTC
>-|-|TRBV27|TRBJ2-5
CASSSPGEQETQYF
TGTGCCAGCAGTTCCCCGGGAGAACAAGAGACCCAGTACTTC
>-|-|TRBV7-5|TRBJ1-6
CVRSLAAGRHNSPLHF
TGTGTCAGAAGCTTAGCTGCAGGGAGGCATAATTCACCCCTCCACTTT
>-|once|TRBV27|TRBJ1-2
CASSRGDSYGYTF
TGTGCCAGCAGCAGGGGAGATAGCTATGGCTACACCTTC
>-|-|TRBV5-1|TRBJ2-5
CASSLEAQGPVGTQYF
TGCGCCAGCAGCTTGGAAGCCCAGGGGCCCGTCGGGACCCAGTACTTC
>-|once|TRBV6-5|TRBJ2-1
CASRSGLLEQFF
TGTGCCAGCAGATCCGGACTCTTAGAGCAGTTCTTC
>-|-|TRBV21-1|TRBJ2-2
CASSRQGGIGGELFF
TGTGCCAGCAGCCGACAGGGGGGAATTGGCGGGGAGCTGTTTTTT
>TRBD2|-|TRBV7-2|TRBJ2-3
CASSLGVWGLAGVGTQYF
TGTGCCAGCAGCTTAGGAGTCTGGGGACTAGCGGGGGTCGGTACGCAGTATTTT
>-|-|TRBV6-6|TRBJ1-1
CASTLTISGNTEAFF
TGTGCCAGCACCCTGACCATTTCAGGTAACACTGAAGCTTTCTTT
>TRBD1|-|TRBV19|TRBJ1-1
CASSWTGVNTEAFF
TGTGCCAGTAGTTGGACAGGGGTAAACACTGAAGCTTTCTTT
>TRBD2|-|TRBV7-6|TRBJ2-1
CASSLVAGEGEQFF
TGTGCCAGCAGCTTAGTCGCGGGAGAGGGTGAGCAGTTCTTC
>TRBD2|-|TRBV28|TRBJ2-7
CASSNRLAGVYEQYF
TGTGCCAGCAGTAATCGACTAGCGGGTGTCTACGAGCAGTACTTC
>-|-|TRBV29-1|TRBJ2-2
CSVEPANTGELFF
TGCAGCGTTGAACCAGCTAACACCGGGGAGCTGTTTTTT
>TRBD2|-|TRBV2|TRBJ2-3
CASSEVPFLAGGGDTQYF
TGTGCCAGCAGTGAGGTCCCTTTTTTAGCGGGAGGTGGGGATACGCAGTATTTT
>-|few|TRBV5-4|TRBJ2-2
CASSPIGGELFF
TGTGCCAGCAGCCCGATCGGCGGGGAGCTGTTTTTT
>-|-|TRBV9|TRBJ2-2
CASSEGAGGELFF
TGTGCCAGCAGCGAAGGGGCCGGCGGGGAGCTGTTTTTT
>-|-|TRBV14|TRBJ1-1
CASSQSAGSTEAFF
TGTGCCAGCAGCCAATCGGCAGGGAGCACTGAAGCTTTCTTT
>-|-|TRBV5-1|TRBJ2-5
CASSLGQETQYF
TGCGCCAGCAGCTTGGGGCAAGAGACCCAGTACTTC
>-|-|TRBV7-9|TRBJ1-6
CASSDRPSGSPLHF
TGTGCCAGCAGCGATCGCCCCTCCGGTTCACCCCTCCACTTT
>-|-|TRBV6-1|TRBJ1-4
CASSPGQMIEKLFF
TGTGCCAGCAGCCCGGGACAAATGATTGAAAAACTGTTTTTT
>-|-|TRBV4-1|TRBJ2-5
CASSQAGRGLLETQYF
TGCGCCAGCAGCCAAGCTGGCAGGGGCCTTCTGGAGACCCAGTACTTC